The sequence of this T cell receptor (beta chain) was determined in a study of blood T cell repertoires in COVID-19. Study-level background: The United States, Italy and Spain supplied acute and convalescent COVID-19 samples.

Germline trimming cut 3 bases from V and 3 bases from J; bases unmatched to any gene: 4. This CDR3 region has 15 residues. The V gene's germline CDR1 is LGHDT and CDR2 YNNKEL (reference sequence). Under the authors' procedure: For nucleated cells, counts were estimated from reference gene primer amplification. TCRdb's table, derived via immunoSEQ multiplex PCR, lists solely in-frame clones and lacks some. That table is the source of V, J and clone size, and D and trimming were worked out from the DNA. The table shows about 210,000 clones, with 65% to 85% occurring only once. The participants were between about 18 and 90 years old and came from some 25 US areas. Donors were grouped by their self-reported clinical history.

This chain uses TRBV3-1 (or the pseudogene TRBV3-2) with TRBJ1-2, with 10 nucleotides matching TRBD1. Sequenced input: PBMCs or T cells enriched from blood (not recorded which). The source of this sequence is a woman aged 30 to 39 who had been exposed to COVID-19. The CDR3 reads CASSHRQGADYGYTF. The CDR3 DNA is TGTGCCAGCAGCCATAGACAGGGGGCAGACTATGGCTACACCTTC.